Listed below are T cell receptor beta chains from one sample, sequenced in a study of cytotoxic CD8 clonotypes in ibrutinib-treated CLL. Using immunoSEQ multiplex PCR, the repertoire was profiled, and TCRdb retains in-frame clones only, with some absent. The sample has thousands of clones, roughly 55% seen once. The specimen was PBMCs, collected before ibrutinib treatment. All receptors come from a human donor with chronic lymphocytic leukemia. CDR3s include the opening cysteine and the closing phenylalanine or tryptophan. A D gene is named only where the DNA matches it firmly. Clone size is stated in some rows and not others, as once, few, many or a class when expanded.

TRBV5-1,.,TRBD1,TRBJ1-1,CASSSPKTGGSSTEAFF,TGCGCCAGCAGCTCCCCGAAGACAGGGGGTTCGAGCACTGAAGCTTTCTTT
TRBV2,.,.,TRBJ2-5,CASSEILRAGTQYF,TGTGCCAGCAGTGAAATCCTTCGCGCGGGGACCCAGTACTTC
TRBV9,.,.,TRBJ2-1,CASSVLGLGVGEQFF,TGTGCCAGCAGCGTATTGGGCCTCGGGGTAGGTGAGCAGTTCTTC
TRBV11-2,.,.,TRBJ2-4,CASSLQGSDIQYF,TGTGCCAGCAGCTTGCAGGGGTCGGACATTCAGTACTTC
TRBV19,once,TRBD1,TRBJ2-6,CASSAVTGSGANVLTF,TGTGCCAGTAGTGCAGTGACAGGGTCTGGGGCCAACGTCCTGACTTTC
TRBV6-1,.,.,TRBJ2-5,CASSEQDIKETQYF,TGTGCCAGCAGTGAACAGGACATTAAAGAGACCCAGTACTTC
TRBV5-1,few,TRBD2,TRBJ2-7,CASSPLAGDAYEQYF,TGCGCCAGCAGCCCCCTAGCGGGAGATGCCTACGAGCAGTACTTC
TRBV27,few,TRBD1,TRBJ2-7,CASSTPGTGLGEQYF,TGTGCCAGCAGTACCCCCGGGACAGGGTTGGGCGAGCAGTACTTC
TRBV6-1,.,.,TRBJ2-3,CASSENPALATDTQYF,TGTGCCAGCAGTGAGAACCCAGCCTTAGCCACAGATACGCAGTATTTT
TRBV29-1,.,.,TRBJ2-1,CSVALSYNEQFF,TGCAGCGTTGCCCTTTCTTACAATGAGCAGTTCTTC
TRBV6-6,few,.,TRBJ1-5,CASSYKDQPQHF,TGTGCCAGCAGTTACAAGGATCAGCCCCAGCATTTT
TRBV19,.,TRBD2,TRBJ2-1,CASSIGTSGIYNEQFF,TGTGCCAGTAGTATAGGGACTAGCGGGATATACAATGAGCAGTTCTTC
TRBV28,few,.,TRBJ1-4,CAGGGGLSNEKLFF,TGTGCCGGAGGAGGAGGCTTGTCTAATGAAAAACTGTTTTTT
TRBV5-1,.,.,TRBJ2-7,CASSEGTSSREQYF,TGCGCCAGCAGCGAGGGGACGTCAAGCAGGGAGCAGTACTTC
TRBV30,.,.,TRBJ1-1,CAWSGRGISEAFF,TGTGCCTGGAGCGGCAGGGGAATTTCTGAAGCTTTCTTT
TRBV10-2,few,.,TRBJ1-1,CASSDGGIEAFF,TGCGCCAGCAGTGATGGTGGGATTGAAGCTTTCTTT
TRBV15,.,.,TRBJ2-3,CATREGRGGRALDTQYF,TGTGCCACCAGAGAAGGGAGGGGGGGCAGGGCCCTAGATACGCAGTATTTT
TRBV10-3,few,TRBD1,TRBJ2-1,CAISPGQGGNEQFF,TGTGCCATCAGCCCCGGACAGGGGGGTAATGAGCAGTTCTTC
TRBV7-3,few,TRBD2,TRBJ2-1,CASSRGLAGNEQFF,TGTGCCAGCAGTCGAGGACTAGCGGGCAATGAGCAGTTCTTC
TRBV27,few,.,TRBJ2-2,CASSLLAVGLPGAGELFF,TGTGCCAGCAGTTTGCTCGCTGTCGGACTCCCAGGCGCCGGGGAGCTGTTTTTT
TRBV5-1,.,TRBD2,TRBJ2-1,CASSLSGASYNEQFF,TGCGCCAGCAGCCTGAGCGGGGCCTCCTACAATGAGCAGTTCTTC
TRBV6-4,.,.,TRBJ1-2,CASSKGRVGGYTF,TGTGCCAGCTCAAAAGGGCGGGTCGGAGGCTACACCTTC
TRBV5-1,.,.,TRBJ1-4,CASSPRGLNEKLFF,TGCGCCAGCAGCCCCCGTGGGCTTAATGAAAAACTGTTTTTT
TRBV10-3,.,.,TRBJ1-3,CAISEVRAVRNSGNTIYF,TGTGCCATCAGTGAGGTTCGGGCAGTCCGAAATAGTGGAAACACCATATATTTT
TRBV5-1,.,.,TRBJ2-2,CASSRGSTGELFF,TGCGCCAGCAGTCGGGGTTCGACCGGGGAGCTGTTTTTT
TRBV30,.,TRBD1,TRBJ2-1,CAWSDPGGKKKFF,TGTGCCTGGAGTGACCCAGGGGGAAAGAAGAAGTTCTTC
TRBV28,few,TRBD1,TRBJ1-2,CASSGDRIYGYTF,TGTGCCAGCAGTGGGGACAGGATCTATGGCTACACCTTC
TRBV14,few,.,TRBJ1-1,CASSRNRADPLAFF,TGTGCCAGCAGCCGAAACAGGGCGGATCCGTTGGCTTTCTTT
TRBV7-3,few,.,TRBJ2-5,CASSNGHQETQYF,TGTGCCAGCAGCAATGGACACCAGGAGACCCAGTACTTC
TRBV30,.,TRBD1,TRBJ2-7,CALGQGAEQYF,TGTGCCTTGGGACAGGGGGCCGAGCAGTACTTC
TRBV2,few,.,TRBJ1-4,CASRSPGEKLFF,TGTGCCAGCAGGTCACCCGGGGAAAAACTGTTTTTT
TRBV2,few,.,TRBJ2-1,CASSDVQVNNEQFF,TGTGCCAGCAGTGATGTACAGGTGAACAATGAGCAGTTCTTC
TRBV2,once,TRBD1,TRBJ1-2,CASRRTPGGVDYGYTF,TGTGCCAGCAGACGCACTCCAGGGGGAGTGGACTATGGCTACACCTTC
TRBV30,.,TRBD1,TRBJ1-4,CASDRIGTNEKLFF,TGTGCCTCGGACAGGATTGGAACTAATGAAAAACTGTTTTTT
TRBV11-3,few,TRBD1,TRBJ1-5,CASSLAQAGTVWNQPQHF,TGTGCCAGCAGCTTAGCTCAAGCCGGGACAGTGTGGAATCAGCCCCAGCATTTT
TRBV5-5,.,.,TRBJ1-6,CASSLYGTPDVSSPLHF,TGTGCCAGCAGCTTGTACGGGACTCCGGACGTAAGTTCACCCCTCCACTTT
TRBV5-1,.,.,TRBJ2-3,CASSLVAGGREQYF,TGCGCCAGCAGCTTGGTTGCCGGCGGAAGAGAGCAGTATTTT
TRBV6-1,few,.,TRBJ1-1,CASSGTRQGAEAFF,TGTGCCAGCAGTGGGACTAGGCAGGGAGCTGAAGCTTTCTTT
TRBV27,.,TRBD1,TRBJ2-7,CASSFTGGWSYEQYF,TGTGCCAGCAGTTTCACAGGGGGTTGGTCCTACGAGCAGTACTTC
TRBV12-5,.,.,TRBJ1-2,CASGIQGLIYGYTF,TGTGCTAGTGGTATACAGGGTTTAATCTATGGCTACACCTTC
TRBV6-6,.,TRBD2,TRBJ2-7,CASRLAGGANEQYF,TGTGCCAGCAGATTAGCGGGAGGAGCGAACGAGCAGTACTTC
TRBV7-9,.,.,TRBJ1-1,CASSLVPGRVGAFF,TGTGCCAGCAGCTTAGTCCCAGGGAGGGTTGGAGCTTTCTTT
TRBV5-4,.,.,TRBJ2-7,CASSKRLDEQYF,TGTGCCAGCAGCAAGAGGCTTGACGAGCAGTACTTC
TRBV4-1,few,TRBD1,TRBJ2-1,CASSQLDRGYNEQFF,TGCGCCAGCAGCCAACTAGACAGGGGGTACAATGAGCAGTTCTTC
TRBV13,few,TRBD1,TRBJ1-5,CASSLGQTNQPQHF,TGTGCCAGCAGCCTGGGACAGACAAATCAGCCCCAGCATTTT